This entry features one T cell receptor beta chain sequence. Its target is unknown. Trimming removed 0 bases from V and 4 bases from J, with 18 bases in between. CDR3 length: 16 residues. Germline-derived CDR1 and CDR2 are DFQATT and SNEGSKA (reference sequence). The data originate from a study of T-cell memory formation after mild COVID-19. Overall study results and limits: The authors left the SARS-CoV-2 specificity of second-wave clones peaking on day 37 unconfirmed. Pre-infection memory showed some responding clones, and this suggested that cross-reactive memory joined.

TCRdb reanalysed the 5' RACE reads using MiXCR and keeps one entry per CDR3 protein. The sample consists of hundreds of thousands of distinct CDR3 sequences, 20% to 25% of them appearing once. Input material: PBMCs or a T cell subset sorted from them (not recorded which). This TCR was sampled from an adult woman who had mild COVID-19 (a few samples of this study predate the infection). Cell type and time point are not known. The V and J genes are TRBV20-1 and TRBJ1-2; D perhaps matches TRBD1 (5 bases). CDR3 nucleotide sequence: TGCAGTGCTAGAGATCCGAGGTCCCGGGGCTCCTATGGCTACACCTTC. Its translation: CSARDPRSRGSYGYTF.